This T cell receptor beta chain was captured in a study of blood T cell repertoires in COVID-19. The data were produced by immunoSEQ multiplex PCR, yet TCRdb's version contains in-frame clones alone and is incomplete. Here the sample spans around 290,000 clones, 91% being singletons. This clonotype was sampled from a woman in her twenties or thirties with COVID-19, enrolled during active disease. Input material: peripheral blood.

The CDR3 loop reads CASNHRGMNTEAFF. The CDR3, as DNA: TGTGCCAGCAACCACAGGGGCATGAACACTGAAGCTTTCTTT. The genes are TRBV19 and TRBJ1-1; TRBD1 aligns across 7 bases. The CDR3 has 14 residues. The V gene's germline CDR1 is LNHDA and CDR2 SQIVND (reference sequence). V trimming: 9 bases; J trimming: 0 bases; junction bases outside the gene matches: 7.